The present TCR beta chain was sequenced within a study of blood T cell repertoires in COVID-19. Study details: Whether acute or convalescent, the COVID-19 samples came from the United States, Italy and Spain. From T cells, B-cell-depleted T cells, or PBMCs came the material, which was cDNA or gDNA.

V was clipped by 0 bases and J by 4 bases; unmatched bases: 23. This CDR3 spans 22 amino acids. Authors' data handling: Quantification of nucleated cells was approximated via reference gene primer amplification. TCRdb's table, derived via immunoSEQ multiplex PCR, lists solely in-frame clones and lacks some. That table furnishes V, J and clone size, whereas the DNA furnished D and trimming. This table has roughly 200,000 clones, around 85% appearing once. This TCR was sampled from a human donor with active or convalescent COVID-19. The donor label of this sample is uncertain. The sample taken for sequencing was peripheral blood. This chain joins TRBV23-1 and TRBJ2-3; 9 nucleotides match TRBD2. TRBV23-1 is flagged as an ORF with uncertain function. CDR3 coding DNA: TGCGCCAGCAGTCAATCGTTTGGGGCCCGGGGATTTAGCGGGAGTGGGCCAGATACGCAGTATTTT. It yields the protein CASSQSFGARGFSGSGPDTQYF.